Many counts were recorded for the clone carrying this T cell receptor beta chain. The protocol was immunoSEQ multiplex PCR, while the TCRdb copy is restricted to in-frame clones and leaves out a portion. The data contain hundreds of thousands of clones, around 73% of them singletons. CDR1 and CDR2 (germline): MNHNS, SASEGT. This CDR3 comprises 15 residues. V trimming: 3 bases; J trimming: 5 bases; junction bases outside the gene matches: 6. This sample was included in a study of shared clonotypes between healthy human individuals. This clonotype was sampled from a woman aged 25 to 45 in good health. The sample taken for sequencing was memory CD4+ T cells sorted from blood. Subset described: CD45RA-negative fraction. This chain connects TRBV6-1 to TRBJ1-4; 7 positions match TRBD1. This CDR3 reads CASSDFNRGNEKLFF. The CDR3 region has the DNA TGTGCCAGCAGTGATTTTAACAGGGGAAATGAAAAACTGTTTTTT.